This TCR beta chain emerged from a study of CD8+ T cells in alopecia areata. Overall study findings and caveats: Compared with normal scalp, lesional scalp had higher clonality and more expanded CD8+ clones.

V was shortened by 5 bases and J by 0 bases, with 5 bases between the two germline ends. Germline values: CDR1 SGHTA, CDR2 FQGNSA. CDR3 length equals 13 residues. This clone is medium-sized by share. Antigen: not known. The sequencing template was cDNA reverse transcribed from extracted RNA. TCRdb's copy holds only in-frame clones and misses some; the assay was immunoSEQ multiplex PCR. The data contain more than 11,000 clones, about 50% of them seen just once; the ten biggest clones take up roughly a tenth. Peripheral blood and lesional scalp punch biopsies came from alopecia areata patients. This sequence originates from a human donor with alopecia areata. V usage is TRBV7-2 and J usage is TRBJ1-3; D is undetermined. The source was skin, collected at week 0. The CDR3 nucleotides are TGTGCCAGCAGCCCCTCCTCTGGAAACACCATATATTTT. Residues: CASSPSSGNTIYF.